This TCR beta chain was captured in a study of T cell repertoires in cytomegalovirus infection. MiXCR, run by TCRdb on the reads, gives a single entry per CDR3 protein. Among hundreds of thousands of distinct CDR3 sequences listed, roughly 31% were seen once. CDR3 length equals 14 residues. Germline CDR1 is SSHAT and CDR2 is FNYEAQ (reference sequence). V shed 8 bases and J shed 1 base, with 14 bases lying between them. Study-wide results and caveats: Carriers of CMV and the relevant HLA type were discriminated by public TCR beta frequency.

Details on this clonotype: Its antigen is undetermined.

The receptor comes from a human donor in good health (CMV status not recorded). Some clones in this sample may be carry-over from other donors' samples. The sequenced material came from PBMCs. The rearrangement joins TRBV7-7 to TRBJ1-1; D is unclear. The CDR3 DNA reads TGTGCCAGCCTCCCCGGACGGGCGAACACTGAAGCTTTCTTT. As protein: CASLPGRANTEAFF.